This TCR beta chain was captured in a study of cytomegalovirus exposure and HLA in healthy donors. The CDR3 totals 16 residues. The germline CDR1 and CDR2 sequences are SGHTA and FQGNSA. Trimming took 5 bases from V and 2 from J, leaving 17 bases between them. PCR employed 60 Vbeta and 13 Jbeta primers. Using immunoSEQ multiplex PCR, the repertoire was profiled, and TCRdb retains in-frame clones only, with some absent. The profile covers 100,000 to 150,000 clones, with around four fifths appearing a single time and approximately 11% taken by the ten largest. The source material was PBMCs. The receptor's source is a man in his thirties or forties in good health and CMV-seropositive. The genes are TRBV7-2 and TRBJ2-3; D possibly corresponds to TRBD1 (5 bases). CDR3 loop: CASSPGPNRPTDTQYF. In nucleotides, the CDR3 is TGTGCCAGCAGCCCAGGGCCCAACCGCCCCACAGATACGCAGTATTTT.